Included here is one T cell receptor beta chain sequence, with context. Its specificity is not known. The sample is drawn from a study of vaccination effects on CD4 cells after COVID-19. Germline-derived CDR1 and CDR2 are SGHRS and YFSETQ. The CDR3 runs 14 residues. V lost 2 bases, J lost 1 base, and 0 bases stayed unmatched. Antigen-specific CD4+ T cells were expanded (with viral peptide pools) by the ViraFEST assay ahead of sequencing. Subsequent to a culture period of more than 8 days, CD4+ T cells were isolated. Vaccination of participants consisted of two doses of either the BNT162b2 or mRNA-1273 vaccine. All vaccine recipients tested negative for nucleocapsid antibodies and had never contracted SARS-CoV-2 infection. Method: immunoSEQ multiplex PCR; TCRdb's copy keeps in-frame clones and lacks some. Among more than 65,000 clones listed, around 81% were seen once.

This receptor was obtained from a human donor who received a COVID-19 vaccine. The sequenced sample was CD4+ T cells from PBMCs cultured with HCoV-229E spike peptides, obtained after COVID-19 vaccination. This chain connects TRBV5-1 to TRBJ1-1, with TRBD1 matching 9 bases. This CDR3 is CASSLQGANTEAFF. The CDR3 nucleotides are TGCGCCAGCAGCTTACAGGGGGCGAACACTGAAGCTTTCTTT.